This T cell receptor (beta chain) was observed in a study of blood T cell repertoires in COVID-19. In its sample, this clone was seen once. Measured with immunoSEQ multiplex PCR; TCRdb has only the in-frame clones, and not every one. This table has approximately 100,000 clones, roughly 82% appearing once. CDR1 and CDR2 (germline): SQVTM, ANQGSEA. The length of the CDR3 is 11 residues. V dropped 6 bases and J dropped 2 bases, with 6 bases sitting between them. This sequence originates from an older man with active or convalescent COVID-19. Sequenced material: peripheral blood. The chain uses TRBV29-1 and TRBJ2-3; tentative D call: TRBD1 (5 bases). The CDR3: CSVDTTDTQYF. As DNA, the CDR3 is TGCAGCGTGGACACCACAGATACGCAGTATTTT.